This entry lists 4 T cell receptor beta chains sequenced from one sample in a study of shared clonotypes between healthy human individuals. Assay: immunoSEQ multiplex PCR; the TCRdb copy retains only in-frame clones and omits some. The table lists 2 million to 3 million clones, 93% of them singletons. The specimen sequenced was naive CD4+ T cells from PBMCs. Documented subset: CD45RA+ positively selected. All receptors derive from a man younger than 30 in good health. Some clones in this sample may be carry-over from other donors' samples.

The chain has TRBV29-1 and TRBJ2-3; 7 bases line up with TRBD2. Trimming took 4 bases from V and 1 from J; bases not matched to a gene: 2. Germline V gives CDR1 SQVTM, CDR2 ANQGSEA. The CDR3 covers 13 residues. The CDR3 region has the DNA TGCAGCGTTGTCGCGGGAGGCACAGATACGCAGTATTTT. Its protein is CSVVAGGTDTQYF.

V gene TRBV6-5 combines with J gene TRBJ2-1; 7 nucleotides align to TRBD2. CDR1 MNHEY and CDR2 SVGAGI come from the germline V gene. This CDR3 is 15 amino acids long. Trimming removed 2 bases from V and 6 bases from J; junction bases left unmatched: 7. CDR3 sequence: CASSYTSDIPNEQFF. DNA of the CDR3: TGTGCCAGCAGTTACACTAGCGACATCCCCAATGAGCAGTTCTTC.

The table lists this clone with a count of one. J is TRBJ1-4 and V is TRBV19; D possibly corresponds to TRBD1 (5 bases). The CDR3 totals 15 residues. The germline V gene has CDR1 LNHDA and CDR2 SQIVND (reference sequence). The ends were cut back, 7 bases at V and 0 bases at J, with 12 bases in the middle. As DNA, the CDR3 is TGTGCCAGTAAGAGGGGAGATGCAACTAATGAAAAACTGTTTTTT. This gives the protein CASKRGDATNEKLFF.

This rearrangement joins TRBV4-2 to TRBJ2-1; D unclear. The CDR3 covers 15 residues. Germline CDR1 LGHNA, CDR2 YNFKEQ. Trimming stripped 3 bases from V and 1 base from J, with 10 bases between. The CDR3 loop is CASSQAVGSYNEQFF. The CDR3, as DNA: TGTGCCAGCAGCCAGGCGGTTGGGTCCTACAATGAGCAGTTCTTC.